This entry features one TCR beta chain sequence. This sample was included in a study of blood T cell repertoires in COVID-19. Looking at the study overall: The United States, Italy and Spain provided the acute and convalescent COVID-19 samples.

Per the study methods: The assay estimated nucleated cells by amplifying reference gene primers. Generated by immunoSEQ multiplex PCR, the TCRdb table keeps only in-frame clones and is missing some. The DNA was the basis for D and trimming; V, J and clone size are from that table. The sample holds approximately 500,000 clones, 85% to 90% seen once. The CDR3 is 16 amino acids. In germline, CDR1 is DFQATT, CDR2 SNEGSKA (reference sequence). V lost 3 bases to trimming and J lost 0 bases; unmatched junction nucleotides: 7. Enrolled during active infection, Seattle patients were then followed longitudinally.

The TCR sequence derives from a man in his late teens or twenties with COVID-19, enrolled during active disease. Sequenced sample: peripheral blood. This chain uses TRBV20-1 with TRBJ2-1, with TRBD1 matching over 8 bases. CDR3 region: CSASQHRGSSYNEQFF. For the CDR3, the DNA is TGCAGTGCTAGTCAACACAGGGGGAGCTCCTACAATGAGCAGTTCTTC.